This TCR beta chain was sequenced during a study of blood T cell repertoires in COVID-19. Study-wide background: Whether acute or convalescent, the COVID-19 samples came from the United States, Italy and Spain.

The V end was cut by 4 bases, the J end by 5 bases, with 12 bases between. From germline, CDR1 is SGHNT and CDR2 YYREEE (reference sequence). This CDR3 has 13 amino acids. Profiled with immunoSEQ multiplex PCR; TCRdb holds only in-frame clones, not every one. Here the sample spans around 180,000 clones, around 80% being singletons. Recruited during active infection, patients (from Seattle) were subsequently followed longitudinally. This TCR was recovered from a woman of 80 years or more with COVID-19, enrolled during active disease. The sample comprised peripheral blood. This sequence joins TRBV5-4 and TRBJ2-5, with D tentatively TRBD1 (6 bases). This chain's CDR3 is CASSPGQRETQYF. In nucleotides, the CDR3 is TGTGCCAGCAGCCCCGGACAGAGGGAGACCCAGTACTTC.